These 18 T cell receptor beta chains originate from one sample sequenced in a study of control samples from healthy donors and cancer patients. Some clones are missing from TCRdb's copy, which holds only in-frame ones; the method was immunoSEQ multiplex PCR. The sample carries 400,000 to 450,000 clones, more than 80% recorded once. Specimen: PBMCs. The receptors come from a man aged 40-50 years with head and neck cancer.

CDR3 coding DNA: TGTGCCAGCAGTTTTTATGGGGGGAACACTGAAGCTTTCTTT. Residues: CASSFYGGNTEAFF. This chain links TRBV28 with TRBJ1-1; perhaps TRBD1 as D (5 bases). The CDR3 totals 14 residues. With 3 bases removed from V and 1 base from J, the gap between germline ends came to 9 bases. Germline V lookup: CDR1 MDHEN, CDR2 SYDVKM.

The V call is TRBV28, the J call TRBJ1-2, with unresolved D. V shed 7 bases and J shed 3 bases, with 12 bases lying between them. Germline V lookup: CDR1 MDHEN, CDR2 SYDVKM. The CDR3 has 13 amino acids. The CDR3 coding sequence is TGTGCCAGCAACATTTACGGAGACTATGGCTACACCTTC. Its protein product is CASNIYGDYGYTF.

The V and J genes are TRBV9 and TRBJ1-4; 8 bases match TRBD1. Germline loops: CDR1 SGDLS, CDR2 YYNGEE. The CDR3 contains 14 residues. V lost 4 bases to trimming and J lost 7 bases; unmatched junction nucleotides: 6. The DNA of the CDR3 is TGTGCCAGCAGCTCGCGGACAGGGACTGAAAAACTGTTTTTT. Translating it yields CASSSRTGTEKLFF.

The chain links TRBV3-1 (or the pseudogene TRBV3-2) to TRBJ2-7; 8 bases fit TRBD2. The V and J ends lost 4 bases and 2 bases, in that order; junction bases with no gene match: 4. The CDR3 sequence is 14 residues long. Germline V gene lookup returns CDR1 LGHDT and CDR2 YNNKEL (reference sequence). The CDR3 sequence is CASSPAGAPYEQYF. For the CDR3, the DNA is TGTGCCAGCAGCCCAGCGGGAGCACCCTACGAGCAGTACTTC.

Turning to this clone: Other nucleotide sequences from this sample produce the same CDR3. This rearrangement joins TRBV11-3 to TRBJ1-1; maybe TRBD1 (5 bases). The CDR3 loop spans 13 amino acids. Germline CDR1 and CDR2: SGHNT and YENEEA. V was trimmed by 3 bases and J by 2 bases, leaving 7 bases between them. This CDR3 is CASSLGGNTEAFF. The CDR3 coding sequence is TGTGCCAGCAGCTTGGGGGGAAACACTGAAGCTTTCTTT.

The CDR3: CASSFQENTEAFF. The CDR3 DNA follows: TGCGCCAGCAGCTTCCAGGAGAACACTGAAGCTTTCTTT. The V call is TRBV5-1, the J call TRBJ1-1, with D unresolved. The V and J ends lost 2 bases and 1 base respectively, with 6 bases between them. Germline CDR1 and CDR2: SGHRS and YFSETQ. The CDR3 spans 13 residues.

This rearrangement joins TRBV6-4 to TRBJ2-1; D could derive from TRBD1 or TRBD2 (6 bases each). Trimming took off 0 bases at V and 7 bases at J, with 16 bases between the two ends. CDR3 length equals 16 residues. In germline, CDR1 is MRHNA, CDR2 SNTAGT. In nucleotides, the CDR3 is TGTGCCAGCAGTGACTCGAGAGGGGGGAGGATGAATGAGCAGTTCTTC. This codes for CASSDSRGGRMNEQFF.

This chain connects TRBV28 to TRBJ1-2; 7 nucleotides agree with TRBD1. Trimming removed 8 bases from V and 1 base from J; junction bases left unmatched: 4. In germline, CDR1 is MDHEN, CDR2 SYDVKM. The CDR3 loop spans 13 amino acids. CDR3 DNA sequence: TGTGCCAGCGTCACAGGGGTTAACTATGGCTACACCTTC. Amino acids: CASVTGVNYGYTF.

The chain combines TRBV5-1 with TRBJ1-5, with D unclear. Germline V lookup: CDR1 SGHRS, CDR2 YFSETQ. V was shortened by 0 bases and J by 4 bases, with 5 bases between the two germline ends. This CDR3 comprises 13 residues. The chain's CDR3 is CASSLDPNQPQHF. In DNA, the CDR3 is TGCGCCAGCAGCTTGGACCCAAATCAGCCCCAGCATTTT. Full variable domain (outside the CDR3, taken from reference TRBV5-1 and TRBJ1-5): KAGVTQTPRYLIKTRGQQVTLSCSPISGHRSVSWYQQTPGQGLQFLFEYFSETQRNKGNFPGRFSGRQFSNSRSEMNVSTLELGDSALYLCASSLDPNQPQHFGDGTRLSIL.

This chain joins TRBV27 and TRBJ2-3; D not certain. The germline gives CDR1 MNHEY, CDR2 SMNVEV (reference sequence). V was trimmed by 0 bases and J by 1 base, leaving 5 bases between them. This CDR3 region has 14 residues. The CDR3 DNA follows: TGTGCCAGCAGTTTATCATGGGGCACAGATACGCAGTATTTT. Its protein product is CASSLSWGTDTQYF.

The chain couples TRBV30 to TRBJ2-7; 9 bases map to TRBD1. The CDR3 runs 12 residues. Germline-derived CDR1 and CDR2 are GTSNPN and SVGIG (reference sequence). V was pared by 7 bases and J by 6 bases, with 7 bases of the junction left unmatched. The DNA of the CDR3 is TGTGCCTCCCGGGACAGGGCTCTCGAGCAGTACTTC. This translates into CASRDRALEQYF.

Points on this clone: A junction boundary mismatches the germline segment, possibly from a read error. The chain joins TRBV11-2 to TRBJ2-1, with TRBD2 matching over 13 bases. This CDR3 spans 23 amino acids. Germline V lookup: CDR1 SGHAT, CDR2 FQNNGV. The CDR3 here is CASSLGAPRTSGRDFASYNEQFF. In DNA form, the CDR3 reads TGTGCCAGCAGTTTAGGGGCCCCCCGGACTAGCGGGAGAGACTTTGCCTCCTACAATGAGCAGTTCTTC.

The chain combines TRBV6-5 with TRBJ2-5; 7 bases match TRBD1. CDR1 and CDR2 from the germline V gene are MNHEY and SVGAGI. V was clipped by 6 bases and J by 1 base; unmatched bases: 2. This CDR3 has 13 residues. The CDR3 nucleotides read TGTGCCAGCAGGGGGACAGTCCAAGAGACCCAGTACTTC. It codes for CASRGTVQETQYF.

The V and J genes are TRBV9 and TRBJ1-1; no definite D call. CDR1 is SGDLS and CDR2 is YYNGEE in the germline V gene. The CDR3 runs 14 residues. V was pared by 0 bases and J by 2 bases, with 8 bases between. This CDR3 reads CASSVGSLNTEAFF. The CDR3 bases are TGTGCCAGCAGCGTAGGTAGCTTAAACACTGAAGCTTTCTTT. The whole variable domain, filled in from reference TRBV9 and TRBJ1-1, reads DSGVTQTPKHLITATGQRVTLRCSPRSGDLSVYWYQQSLDQGLQFLIQYYNGEERAKGNILERFSAQQFPDLHSELNLSSLELGDSALYFCASSVGSLNTEAFFGQGTRLTVV.

The rearrangement links TRBV19 to TRBJ2-3; TRBD1 matches at 10 bases. With V trimmed by 5 bases and J by 6 bases, 8 bases remained unmatched. The CDR3 is 15 residues long. Germline V gene data show CDR1 as LNHDA and CDR2 as SQIVND (reference sequence). This CDR3 is CASSLGTGVLDTQYF. The CDR3, as DNA: TGTGCCAGTAGTCTCGGGACAGGGGTTTTGGATACGCAGTATTTT.

This CDR3 is CAISPGLAGGSNEQFF. The CDR3 DNA is TGTGCCATCAGTCCGGGACTAGCGGGAGGGAGCAATGAGCAGTTCTTC. V is TRBV10-3 and J is TRBJ2-1; 16 nucleotides line up with TRBD2. CDR3 size: 16 residues. Germline V CDR1 and CDR2: ENHRY, SYGVKD. The V and J ends lost 5 bases and 6 bases, in that order; junction bases with no gene match: 4.

This clone was observed a handful of times. This chain uses TRBV19 with TRBJ1-6; D call uncertain. Trimming left V 9 bases short and J 6 bases short, with 12 bases between. This CDR3 contains 13 residues. Germline values: CDR1 LNHDA, CDR2 SQIVND (reference sequence). DNA for the CDR3: TGTGCCAGACACATGACCCCTAATTCACCCCTCCACTTT. This sequence encodes CARHMTPNSPLHF.

This clone has only a few counts. J is TRBJ2-2 and V is TRBV15; 10 bases map to TRBD1. Germline CDR1 LNHNV, CDR2 YYDKDF (reference sequence). Trimming removed 3 bases from V and 3 bases from J; junction bases left unmatched: 13. The CDR3 is 19 residues long. The CDR3 DNA reads TGTGCCACCAGCAGTGGGGGAAGGGGACAGGGGCCGGACACCGGGGAGCTGTTTTTT. Protein product: CATSSGGRGQGPDTGELFF.